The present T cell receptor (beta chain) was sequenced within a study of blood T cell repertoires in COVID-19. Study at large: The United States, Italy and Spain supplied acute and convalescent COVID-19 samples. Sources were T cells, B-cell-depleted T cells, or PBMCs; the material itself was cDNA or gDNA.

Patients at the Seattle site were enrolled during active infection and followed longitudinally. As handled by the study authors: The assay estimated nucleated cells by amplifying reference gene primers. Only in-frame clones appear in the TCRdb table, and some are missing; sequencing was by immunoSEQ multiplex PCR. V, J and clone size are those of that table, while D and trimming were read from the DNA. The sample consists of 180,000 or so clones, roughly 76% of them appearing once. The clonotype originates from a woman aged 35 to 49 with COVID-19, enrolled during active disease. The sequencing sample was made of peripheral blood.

CDR3 sequence reads: CASSLEQHYGYTF. DNA for the CDR3: TGCGCCAGCAGCTTGGAACAGCACTATGGCTACACCTTC. The genes are TRBV5-1 and TRBJ1-2; D call uncertain. Germline loops: CDR1 SGHRS, CDR2 YFSETQ. V shed 0 bases and J shed 3 bases, with 6 bases lying between them. The CDR3 consists of 13 residues. Full variable domain (missing parts from reference TRBV5-1 and TRBJ1-2): KAGVTQTPRYLIKTRGQQVTLSCSPISGHRSVSWYQQTPGQGLQFLFEYFSETQRNKGNFPGRFSGRQFSNSRSEMNVSTLELGDSALYLCASSLEQHYGYTFGSGTRLTVV.